Reported below is one T cell receptor beta chain. The data belong to a study of blood T cell repertoires in COVID-19. About the study: Sources were T cells, B-cell-depleted T cells, or PBMCs; the material itself was cDNA or gDNA.

In the original processing: Researchers report that nucleated cell counts were estimated from reference gene primer amplification. The data were produced by immunoSEQ multiplex PCR, yet TCRdb's version contains in-frame clones alone and is incomplete. V, J and clone size reflect that table, while D and trimming were determined from the DNA. The sample yields about 410,000 clones, around 91% seen once. The CDR3 is 13 residues long. The V gene lost 1 base and the J gene lost 6 bases, with 6 bases spanning the gap. The germline V gene has CDR1 SEHNR and CDR2 FQNEAQ (reference sequence). Enrolled during active infection, Seattle patients were then followed longitudinally.

This clonotype originated in a woman aged 40 to 49 with COVID-19, enrolled during active disease. Sequencing was carried out using peripheral blood. The chain recombines TRBV7-9 with TRBJ1-4; a possible D gene is TRBD1 (5 bases). The CDR3 DNA reads TGTGCCAGCAGCTTAGGGACACATGAAAAACTGTTTTTT. Translated, it gives CASSLGTHEKLFF.